This TCR beta chain was retrieved from a study of CD8 T cells in ankylosing spondylitis. TCRdb used MiXCR to reprocess the 5' RACE reads, holding one entry per CDR3 protein. The sample holds about 260,000 distinct CDR3 sequences, roughly 25% seen once. This clonotype was recorded a few times. This CDR3 is 13 amino acids long. The ends were cut back, 3 bases at V and 5 bases at J, with 12 bases in the middle. Per the germline V gene, CDR1 is DFQATT and CDR2 is SNEGSKA (reference sequence). The chain links TRBV20-1 to TRBJ2-3, with D tentatively TRBD1 (5 bases). The TCR comes from a male donor with ankylosing spondylitis or in good health (not recorded which). What was sequenced was blood, either unsorted or a sorted T cell fraction (not recorded which). The CDR3: CSASQGTGDTQYF. The DNA of the CDR3 is TGCAGTGCTAGCCAGGGTACGGGAGATACGCAGTATTTT.